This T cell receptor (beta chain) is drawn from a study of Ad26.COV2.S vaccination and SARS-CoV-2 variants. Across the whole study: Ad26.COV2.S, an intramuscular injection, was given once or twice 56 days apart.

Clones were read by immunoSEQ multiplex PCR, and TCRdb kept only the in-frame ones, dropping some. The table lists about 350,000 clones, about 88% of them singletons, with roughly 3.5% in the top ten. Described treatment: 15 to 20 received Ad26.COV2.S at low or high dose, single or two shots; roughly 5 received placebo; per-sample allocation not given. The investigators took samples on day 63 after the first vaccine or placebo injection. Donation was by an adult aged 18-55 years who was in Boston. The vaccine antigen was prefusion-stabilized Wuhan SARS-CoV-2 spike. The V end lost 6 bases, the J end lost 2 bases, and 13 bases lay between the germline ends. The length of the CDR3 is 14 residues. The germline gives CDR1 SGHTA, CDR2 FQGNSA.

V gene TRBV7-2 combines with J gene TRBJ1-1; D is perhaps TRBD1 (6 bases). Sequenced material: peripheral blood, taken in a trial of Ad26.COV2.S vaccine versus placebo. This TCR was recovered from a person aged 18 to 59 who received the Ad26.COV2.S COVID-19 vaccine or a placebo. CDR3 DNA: TGTGCCAGCAGTAAACAGGGTAGAAACACTGAAGCTTTCTTT. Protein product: CASSKQGRNTEAFF. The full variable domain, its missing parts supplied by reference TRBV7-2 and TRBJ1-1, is GAGVSQSPSNKVTEKGKDVELRCDPISGHTALYWYRQSLGQGLEFLIYFQGNSAPDKSGLPSDRFSAERTGGSVSTLTIQRTQQEDSAVYLCASSKQGRNTEAFFGQGTRLTVV.